One sample yielded the 19 T cell receptor beta chains listed below, sequenced in a study of a mutant IDH1 vaccine in newly diagnosed glioma. Clones were read by immunoSEQ multiplex PCR, and TCRdb kept only the in-frame ones, dropping some. The repertoire includes about 15,000 clones, roughly nine tenths of them detected once, and roughly 10% sits in the top ten. Time point reported: baseline, week 1 (first vaccination visit). Treatment here: pre-vaccination baseline after standard-of-care therapy. Sequenced here: PBMCs, sampled from a glioma patient treated with radiotherapy, temozolomide or both. Every receptor here comes from a woman in her 40s with glioma. Some clones in this sample may be carry-over from other donors' samples.

This sequence joins TRBV14 and TRBJ2-2, with 8 bases identical to TRBD2. J lost 3 bases, V lost 4 bases, and 13 bases had no gene match. Germline-derived CDR1 and CDR2 are SGHDN and FVKESK. There are 18 residues in the CDR3. CDR3 loop: CASSPRIGAGEHTGELFF. CDR3 nucleotides: TGTGCCAGCAGCCCGAGGATAGGAGCGGGGGAACACACCGGGGAGCTGTTTTTT.

The gene calls are TRBV7-2 and TRBJ1-1; tentative D call: TRBD1 (6 bases). V was shortened by 5 bases and J by 6 bases, with 19 bases between the two germline ends. CDR1 is SGHTA and CDR2 is FQGNSA in the germline V gene. The CDR3 is 15 amino acids. The CDR3 loop reads CASSPAGTNPPEAFF. CDR3 nucleotides: TGTGCCAGCAGCCCGGCCGGGACAAACCCTCCTGAAGCTTTCTTT.

This clone was found once. This chain joins TRBV18 and TRBJ1-4, with D perhaps TRBD1 (6 bases). This CDR3 has 13 residues. Looked up from germline, CDR1 is KGHSH and CDR2 is LQKENI. Deletions cut 4 bases from V and 12 bases from J, with 15 bases between. DNA of the CDR3: TGTGCCAGCTCACTCCTACAGGGAGCGGAACTGTTTTTT. Its protein product is CASSLLQGAELFF.

This clone was found a few times. This chain uses TRBV7-2 with TRBJ1-1; maybe TRBD1 (6 bases). Trimming took off 0 bases at V and 4 bases at J, with 9 bases between the two ends. Looked up from germline, CDR1 is SGHTA and CDR2 is FQGNSA. The CDR3 contains 14 residues. The CDR3 nucleotides are TGTGCCAGCAGCTTAGCACAGGGTGGCACTGAAGCTTTCTTT. Translated, it gives CASSLAQGGTEAFF. The full variable domain, completed using reference TRBV7-2 and TRBJ1-1, is GAGVSQSPSNKVTEKGKDVELRCDPISGHTALYWYRQSLGQGLEFLIYFQGNSAPDKSGLPSDRFSAERTGGSVSTLTIQRTQQEDSAVYLCASSLAQGGTEAFFGQGTRLTVV.

V gene TRBV14 combines with J gene TRBJ2-5; D unclear. The CDR3 totals 13 residues. V gave up 1 base and J gave up 4 bases, with 7 bases separating them. Germline V CDR1 and CDR2: SGHDN, FVKESK. CDR3 sequence (DNA): TGTGCCAGCAGCCAAGGGCTGAGAGAGACCCAGTACTTC. Encoded protein: CASSQGLRETQYF. The whole variable domain, filled in from reference TRBV14 and TRBJ2-5, reads EAGVTQFPSHSVIEKGQTVTLRCDPISGHDNLYWYRRVMGKEIKFLLHFVKESKQDESGMPNNRFLAERTGGTYSTLKVQPAELEDSGVYFCASSQGLRETQYFGPGTRLLVL.

The chain employs TRBV2 and TRBJ2-3; 8 nucleotides agree with TRBD2. CDR1 and CDR2 from the germline V gene are SNHLY and FYNNEI. Trimming cost V 6 bases and J 8 bases; bases outside gene matches: 16. This CDR3 has 16 amino acids. CDR3 in DNA: TGTGCCAGCAGCGCCCCGGGTAGCGGGGACCCGGGTACGCAGTATTTT. It translates to CASSAPGSGDPGTQYF.

J is TRBJ1-1 and V is TRBV5-4, with D perhaps TRBD1 (6 bases). The CDR3 has 14 residues. Germline CDR1 reads SGHNT; CDR2 reads YYREEE (reference sequence). V lost 4 bases and J lost 0, with 10 bases in between. CDR3 in DNA: TGTGCCAGCAGCCCTCAGGGGATGAACACTGAAGCTTTCTTT. It translates to CASSPQGMNTEAFF.

This clone showed up just a few times. The V gene is TRBV4-2, the J gene TRBJ2-7; possible D gene TRBD2, 6 bases. V was cut by 0 bases and J by 4 bases, with 13 bases left in between. Germline lookup yields CDR1 LGHNA and CDR2 YNFKEQ. CDR3 length equals 15 residues. DNA for the CDR3: TGTGCCAGCAGCCAAGATGAGCGGGTGAATTACGAGCAGTACTTC. Protein: CASSQDERVNYEQYF.

This chain uses TRBV28 with TRBJ2-2, with D perhaps TRBD1 (6 bases). The germline V and J ends were trimmed by 5 bases and 2 bases, with 15 bases remaining between them. In germline, CDR1 is MDHEN, CDR2 SYDVKM. The CDR3 consists of 16 residues. CDR3 sequence reads: CASSAVVTGNTGELFF. The CDR3 DNA sequence: TGTGCCAGCAGTGCGGTGGTGACAGGAAACACCGGGGAGCTGTTTTTT.

V is TRBV7-8 and J is TRBJ1-1; D gene ambiguous. From germline, CDR1 is SGHVS and CDR2 FQNEAQ. Between the trimmed V and J ends, which lost 1 base and 2 bases, there was a span of 11 bases. The CDR3 has 15 amino acids. The CDR3 spells CASSLDNSVNTEAFF. The CDR3, as DNA: TGTGCCAGCAGCTTAGATAACAGCGTAAACACTGAAGCTTTCTTT.

V usage is TRBV4-1 and J usage is TRBJ2-3; TRBD2 matches 7 bases. This CDR3 spans 19 amino acids. Per germline, CDR1 MGHRA and CDR2 YSYEKL. V shed 0 bases and J 2 bases; nucleotides not matched to a gene: 14. For the CDR3, the DNA is TGCGCCAGCAGCCAAGATGGGGATAGGGGAGGGAGTGACACAGATACGCAGTATTTT. Protein: CASSQDGDRGGSDTDTQYF.

CDR3 region: CASSQEQSGQGRTEAFF. The DNA of the CDR3 is TGTGCCAGCAGCCAAGAACAATCGGGACAGGGGAGGACTGAAGCTTTCTTT. V usage is TRBV4-2 and J usage is TRBJ1-1; TRBD1 matches 10 bases. V lost 0 bases, J lost 5 bases, and 9 bases stayed unmatched. Germline CDR1 LGHNA, CDR2 YNFKEQ. CDR3 size: 17 residues.

The J gene is TRBJ2-7, the V gene TRBV6-1; 8 bases match TRBD1. Trimming at V came to 1 base and at J to 3 bases, leaving 8 bases not matched to a gene. There are 16 residues in the CDR3. Germline-derived CDR1 and CDR2 are MNHNS and SASEGT. The CDR3 coding sequence is TGTGCCAGCAGTGAAGAGTTCGCAGGGGGCATCTACGAGCAGTACTTC. Encoded protein: CASSEEFAGGIYEQYF.

The chain links TRBV19 to TRBJ1-3, with D possibly being TRBD1 (5 bases). This CDR3 is 14 amino acids long. CDR1 is LNHDA, CDR2 SQIVND, per germline (reference sequence). Trimming took off 9 bases at V and 4 bases at J, with 16 bases between the two ends. CDR3 sequence (DNA): TGTGCCAGCCAACGACAGAGGGACGGAAACACCATATATTTT. Amino acids: CASQRQRDGNTIYF.

The chain carries TRBV29-1 and TRBJ2-7; D is perhaps TRBD1 (5 bases). Looked up from germline, CDR1 is SQVTM and CDR2 is ANQGSEA. The CDR3 covers 12 residues. Trimming took off 7 bases at V and 2 bases at J, with 12 bases between the two ends. CDR3 amino acids: CSGLRQTYEQYF. Here the CDR3 DNA reads TGCAGCGGTCTCAGACAGACCTACGAGCAGTACTTC.

The chain carries TRBV7-9 and TRBJ2-1, with 9 bases matching TRBD2. CDR1 is SEHNR, CDR2 FQNEAQ, per germline (reference sequence). This CDR3 has 16 residues. V dropped 1 base and J dropped 16; count of bases not matched to a gene: 17. The CDR3 here is CASSLGGFNSGGMLFF. CDR3 bases: TGTGCCAGCAGCTTAGGGGGTTTCAATAGCGGGGGTATGCTTTTCTTC.

The chain couples TRBV6-1 to TRBJ2-7; D gene uncertain. Trimming stripped 5 bases from V and 3 bases from J, with 14 bases between. Per germline, CDR1 MNHNS and CDR2 SASEGT. There are 14 residues in the CDR3. CDR3: CASSSHRVYYEQYF. In DNA form, the CDR3 reads TGTGCCAGCAGTTCCCACCGGGTCTACTACGAGCAGTACTTC.

The V call is TRBV25-1, the J call TRBJ1-1; TRBD1 agrees at 10 bases. Trimming removed 1 base from V and 3 bases from J; junction bases left unmatched: 2. CDR3 size: 15 residues. Germline CDR1 reads MGHDK; CDR2 reads SYGVNS. The CDR3 DNA is TGTGCCAGCAGTGAATCCGGGACAGGGGACACTGAAGCTTTCTTT. It specifies CASSESGTGDTEAFF. Variable domain in full (rest from reference TRBV25-1 and TRBJ1-1): EADIYQTPRYLVIGTGKKITLECSQTMGHDKMYWYQQDPGMELHLIHYSYGVNSTEKGDLSSESTVSRIRTEHFPLTLESARPSHTSQYLCASSESGTGDTEAFFGQGTRLTVV.

The rearrangement links TRBV28 to TRBJ2-7, with TRBD1 matching 7 bases. Germline loops: CDR1 MDHEN, CDR2 SYDVKM. Trimming took 6 bases from V and 5 from J; bases not matched to a gene: 7. This CDR3 spans 13 amino acids. As DNA, the CDR3 is TGTGCCAGCAGCTTAGACAGGGCCCACGAGCAGTACTTC. Translated: CASSLDRAHEQYF.